This TCR beta chain is drawn from a study of blood T cell repertoires in COVID-19. Background on the study: Both acute and convalescent COVID-19 samples were obtained from the United States, Italy and Spain. PBMCs, B-cell-depleted T cells, or T cells provided the cDNA or gDNA that made up the material.

In the original processing: The authors estimated nucleated cell counts from reference gene primer amplification. Clones were read by immunoSEQ multiplex PCR, and TCRdb kept only the in-frame ones, dropping some. V and J calls and clone size come straight from that table; D and trimming were deduced from the DNA. Of 110,000 or so clones listed, approximately 84% are singletons. From germline, CDR1 is LGHDT and CDR2 YNNKEL (reference sequence). The junction had 4 bases not matched to a gene; V was cut back by 1 base and J by 6 bases. The CDR3 spans 14 residues. This clone was seen a single time. This sequence originates from a man in his fifties with acute or convalescent COVID-19. The sample was peripheral blood. The V call is TRBV3-1 (or the pseudogene TRBV3-2), the J call TRBJ1-1; 8 positions match TRBD1. DNA for the CDR3: TGTGCCAGCAGCCAAGCGGGACAGGCTGCTGAAGCTTTCTTT. It encodes CASSQAGQAAEAFF.